Described below is a single T cell receptor (beta chain) sequence and its context. The entry originates in a study of shared clonotypes between healthy human individuals. Libraries were prepared by immunoSEQ multiplex PCR; TCRdb keeps only in-frame clonotypes and omits some of them. The sample yields hundreds of thousands of clones, 60% to 80% seen once. The CDR3 runs 16 residues. Deletions cut 5 bases from V and 0 bases from J, with 13 bases between. Germline V lookup: CDR1 SEHNR, CDR2 FQNEAQ (reference sequence). This clonotype was obtained from a woman in her thirties or forties in good health. Some clones in this sample may be carry-over from other donors' samples. The gene calls are TRBV7-9 and TRBJ2-2, with D maybe TRBD1 (5 bases). The sequenced sample was PBMCs. CDR3: CASSPRTLANTGELFF. The CDR3, as DNA: TGTGCCAGCAGCCCGAGGACATTAGCGAACACCGGGGAGCTGTTTTTT.